A few counts support the clone carrying this T cell receptor beta chain. The authors took one heparinised blood draw, averaging around 120 mL, from each donor. These data come from a study of beta chain features in type 1 diabetes. The CDR3 extends over 15 amino acids. Between the trimmed V and J ends, which lost 2 bases and 7 bases, there was a span of 18 bases. Germline V gene sequence: CDR1 SGHRS, CDR2 YFSETQ. Sequencing targeted expressed TCRB transcripts, as all isolated RNA had been reverse transcribed. The assay was immunoSEQ multiplex PCR, and TCRdb's table has in-frame clones only and misses some. Among approximately 150,000 clones listed, over 9.5% were seen once.

The chain employs TRBV5-1 and TRBJ1-2; D not certain. Sequenced: naive CD4+ T cells from blood. The receptor comes from a man between 18 and 35 years old in good health. The DNA of the CDR3 is TGCGCCAGCAGCTTTAATAGTTTTACCAGGATTGGCTACACCTTC. Its protein product is CASSFNSFTRIGYTF.